The present entry profiles one TCR beta chain with its context. The antigen is not known. This specimen comes from a study of identical twins. Whole-study findings and limits: Findings came from cross-sectional statistics, without long-term follow-up of donors.

TCRdb recomputed calls from the 5' RACE reads with MiXCR, one row per CDR3 protein. This table has 500,000 or so distinct CDR3 sequences, 22% appearing once. CDR3 length equals 15 residues. The trim removed 4 bases at V and 4 bases at J, leaving 6 bases unmatched. In germline, CDR1 is ENHRY, CDR2 SYGVKD. These data were likewise used in another study, on T cells expressing NK-cell markers. As reported in that work: Repertoires of TCR beta were obtained from T cells sorted as CD3+CD56+NKG2C+, CD3+CD56+NKG2C- and CD3+CD56-NKG2C+. In about 6 donors, dominant NKG2C+ clonotypes were roughly 1.0-7.0% of CD8+ T cells.

Sequencing was done on a sample of CD4+ T cells sorted from blood. This rearrangement joins TRBV10-3 to TRBJ2-2; 7 nucleotides match TRBD2. The TCR originated in a woman between 18 and 29 years old in good health. The CDR3 here is CAISVSGVSTGELFF. CDR3 bases: TGTGCCATCAGTGTGAGCGGGGTGAGCACCGGGGAGCTGTTTTTT.